These T cell receptor beta chains were read from a single sample in a study of cytomegalovirus exposure and HLA in healthy donors. The data were produced by immunoSEQ multiplex PCR, yet TCRdb's version contains in-frame clones alone and is incomplete. The sample holds over 150,000 clones; around 75% are singletons and the top ten take over 2%. Sequencing was performed on PBMCs. The source is a male donor in good health and CMV-seronegative. Each CDR3 is given with its conserved first and last residue. A D gene is named only where the DNA matches it firmly. A row's size may be missing; if present it is once, few, many or a size class.

CDR3aa: CASSPSQAYGYTF; CDR3nt: TGTGCCAGCAGCCCTTCGCAGGCCTATGGCTACACCTTC; abundance: -; d_gene: -; v_gene: TRBV6-5; j_gene: TRBJ1-2
CDR3aa: CASSESRDRGSGELFF; CDR3nt: TGCGCCAGCAGTGAGAGTAGGGACAGGGGGTCGGGGGAGCTGTTTTTT; abundance: -; d_gene: TRBD1; v_gene: TRBV10-2; j_gene: TRBJ2-2
CDR3aa: CAWRETANTGELFF; CDR3nt: TGTGCCTGGAGGGAGACTGCGAACACCGGGGAGCTGTTTTTT; abundance: -; d_gene: -; v_gene: TRBV30; j_gene: TRBJ2-2
CDR3aa: CASSLGQGDSPLHF; CDR3nt: TGTGCCAGCAGCTTGGGACAGGGAGATTCACCCCTCCACTTT; abundance: -; d_gene: TRBD1; v_gene: TRBV5-8; j_gene: TRBJ1-6
CDR3aa: CASSPGQSNTIYF; CDR3nt: TGCGCCAGCAGCCCGGGACAAAGCAACACCATATATTTT; abundance: -; d_gene: -; v_gene: TRBV5-1; j_gene: TRBJ1-3
CDR3aa: CASSRQENTEAFF; CDR3nt: TGTGCCAGCAGCAGACAGGAGAACACTGAAGCTTTCTTT; abundance: -; d_gene: -; v_gene: TRBV5-8; j_gene: TRBJ1-1
CDR3aa: CASTSRDRGIPEQFF; CDR3nt: TGTGCCAGCACTTCGCGGGACAGGGGGATCCCTGAGCAGTTCTTC; abundance: -; d_gene: TRBD1; v_gene: TRBV2; j_gene: TRBJ2-1
CDR3aa: CASTELSGGGMDEQFF; CDR3nt: TGTGCCAGCACCGAACTTAGCGGGGGGGGAATGGATGAGCAGTTCTTC; abundance: -; d_gene: TRBD2; v_gene: TRBV2; j_gene: TRBJ2-1
CDR3aa: CASSLAGTTIDYGYTF; CDR3nt: TGTGCCAGCAGCTTGGCCGGGACTACCATTGACTATGGCTACACCTTC; abundance: few; d_gene: -; v_gene: TRBV5-8; j_gene: TRBJ1-2
CDR3aa: CASSRLAGSSYNEQFF; CDR3nt: TGCGCCAGCAGTAGACTAGCGGGCAGCTCCTACAATGAGCAGTTCTTC; abundance: once; d_gene: TRBD2; v_gene: TRBV5-1; j_gene: TRBJ2-1
CDR3aa: CASRTDRTGNQPQHF; CDR3nt: TGTGCCAGCAGGACTGACAGGACGGGTAATCAGCCCCAGCATTTT; abundance: -; d_gene: -; v_gene: TRBV6-1; j_gene: TRBJ1-5
CDR3aa: CASSPGGQGVGYEQYF; CDR3nt: TGCGCCAGCAGCCCTGGGGGACAGGGGGTAGGATACGAGCAGTACTTC; abundance: -; d_gene: TRBD1; v_gene: TRBV5-1; j_gene: TRBJ2-7
CDR3aa: CASSSADYSAAQYF; CDR3nt: TGTGCTAGCAGCTCAGCGGACTATTCTGCGGCCCAGTACTTC; abundance: -; d_gene: -; v_gene: TRBV7-7; j_gene: TRBJ2-5
CDR3aa: CASSPGQGGQPQHF; CDR3nt: TGTGCCAGCAGCCCAGGACAGGGCGGTCAGCCCCAGCATTTT; abundance: -; d_gene: TRBD1; v_gene: TRBV27; j_gene: TRBJ1-5
CDR3aa: CASSHGQGKTQYF; CDR3nt: TGTGCCAGCAGCCATGGACAGGGAAAGACCCAGTACTTC; abundance: -; d_gene: TRBD1; v_gene: TRBV5-8; j_gene: TRBJ2-5
CDR3aa: CASSLIGTGGTASPLHF; CDR3nt: TGTGCCAGCAGTTTAATTGGGACGGGGGGAACTGCTTCACCCCTCCACTTT; abundance: -; d_gene: -; v_gene: TRBV27; j_gene: TRBJ1-6
CDR3aa: CASRRDSGNTEAFF; CDR3nt: TGTGCCAGCAGGAGGGACAGTGGGAACACTGAAGCTTTCTTT; abundance: -; d_gene: TRBD1; v_gene: TRBV6-1; j_gene: TRBJ1-1
CDR3aa: CASSFRGFGGYTF; CDR3nt: TGTGCCAGCAGTTTTAGGGGGTTCGGTGGCTACACCTTC; abundance: -; d_gene: -; v_gene: TRBV11-2; j_gene: TRBJ1-2
CDR3aa: CASSIGQGGLNTEAFF; CDR3nt: TGTGCCAGCAGCATAGGACAGGGGGGATTGAACACTGAAGCTTTCTTT; abundance: -; d_gene: TRBD1; v_gene: TRBV5-8; j_gene: TRBJ1-1
CDR3aa: CASSSTGLGTNEKLFF; CDR3nt: TGTGCCAGCAGCTCGACAGGGCTCGGAACTAATGAAAAACTGTTTTTT; abundance: few; d_gene: TRBD1; v_gene: TRBV7-9; j_gene: TRBJ1-4
CDR3aa: CASSESQGGTQYF; CDR3nt: TGTGCCAGCAGTGAATCCCAGGGAGGTACCCAGTACTTC; abundance: -; d_gene: -; v_gene: TRBV2; j_gene: TRBJ2-5
CDR3aa: CASSQGAFRGLTKNIQYF; CDR3nt: TGCGCCAGCAGCCAAGGGGCGTTTCGGGGTTTGACCAAAAACATTCAGTACTTC; abundance: -; d_gene: -; v_gene: TRBV4-1; j_gene: TRBJ2-4
CDR3aa: CASSAVPGVKAGELFF; CDR3nt: TGTGCCAGCTCAGCCGTCCCGGGGGTCAAGGCCGGGGAGCTGTTTTTT; abundance: -; d_gene: -; v_gene: TRBV18; j_gene: TRBJ2-2
CDR3aa: CASSVSGTGYSPLHF; CDR3nt: TGTGCCAGCAGCGTAAGCGGGACAGGATATTCACCCCTCCACTTT; abundance: -; d_gene: TRBD1; v_gene: TRBV9; j_gene: TRBJ1-6
CDR3aa: CATFGTELNTEAFF; CDR3nt: TGTGCCACCTTCGGGACAGAGTTGAACACTGAAGCTTTCTTT; abundance: -; d_gene: TRBD1; v_gene: TRBV10-3; j_gene: TRBJ1-1
CDR3aa: CASSIGLASTTDTQYF; CDR3nt: TGCGCCAGCAGCATTGGACTAGCGAGCACCACAGATACGCAGTATTTT; abundance: -; d_gene: TRBD2; v_gene: TRBV5-1; j_gene: TRBJ2-3
CDR3aa: CASSGGGRENTEAFF; CDR3nt: TGTGCCAGCAGCGGGGGGGGCAGGGAGAACACTGAAGCTTTCTTT; abundance: -; d_gene: -; v_gene: TRBV9; j_gene: TRBJ1-1